The 26 T cell receptor beta chains below all came from one sample that was sequenced in a study of cytomegalovirus exposure and HLA in healthy donors. The primer mix had 60 Vbeta and 13 Jbeta primers. Measured with immunoSEQ multiplex PCR; TCRdb has only the in-frame clones, and not every one. The sample lists 150,000 to 200,000 clones, around 77% occurring once. Input material: PBMCs. These receptors originate from a woman aged 25-40 years in good health and CMV-seronegative.

V and J are TRBV4-2 and TRBJ2-7, with 8 bases lining up with TRBD2. V shed 0 bases and J 1 base; nucleotides not matched to a gene: 2. CDR3 size: 15 residues. CDR1 is LGHNA and CDR2 is YNFKEQ in the germline V gene. CDR3 DNA sequence: TGTGCCAGCAGCCAAGATGCTAGCGGGTCCTACGAGCAGTACTTC. This sequence encodes CASSQDASGSYEQYF.

This clone was seen more than once but under ten times. V usage is TRBV6-1 and J usage is TRBJ1-1; TRBD1 matches at 7 bases. The germline V gene has CDR1 MNHNS and CDR2 SASEGT. V gave up 7 bases and J gave up 10 bases; unmatched junction bases: 9. CDR3 length: 12 amino acids. In DNA form, the CDR3 reads TGTGCCAGCACCGACCCCACAGGGGTAGCTTTCTTT. This gives the protein CASTDPTGVAFF.

The rearrangement joins TRBV2 to TRBJ1-2, with 10 bases identical to TRBD1. Germline CDR1 reads SNHLY; CDR2 reads FYNNEI. Trimming took 4 bases from V and 2 from J; bases not matched to a gene: 1. The CDR3 contains 14 residues. The CDR3 DNA reads as TGTGCCAGCAGTGTGACAGGGGGCAACTATGGCTACACCTTC. It yields the protein CASSVTGGNYGYTF. Together with reference TRBV2 and TRBJ1-2, the CDR3 gives the full variable domain: EPEVTQTPSHQVTQMGQEVILRCVPISNHLYFYWYRQILGQKVEFLVSFYNNEISEKSEIFDDQFSVERPDGSNFTLKIRSTKLEDSAMYFCASSVTGGNYGYTFGSGTRLTVV.

The chain couples TRBV7-9 to TRBJ1-2; 8 bases match TRBD1. CDR3 length: 15 amino acids. V dropped 4 bases and J dropped 6; count of bases not matched to a gene: 10. CDR1 is SEHNR and CDR2 is FQNEAQ in the germline V gene (reference sequence). CDR3 loop: CASSSLPGQDHGYTF. CDR3 nucleotide sequence: TGTGCCAGCAGCTCCCTCCCGGGACAGGACCATGGCTACACCTTC.

This clone was detected only once. This chain connects TRBV7-2 to TRBJ2-7; D unclear. Trimming stripped 3 bases from V and 6 bases from J, with 6 bases between. From germline, CDR1 is SGHTA and CDR2 FQGNSA. The CDR3 loop spans 11 amino acids. The CDR3 sequence: CASSFYGEQYF. The CDR3 nucleotides read TGTGCCAGCAGCTTCTACGGCGAGCAGTACTTC.

This chain joins TRBV29-1 and TRBJ1-2; perhaps TRBD1 as D (5 bases). The germline CDR1 and CDR2 sequences are SQVTM and ANQGSEA. V was clipped by 6 bases and J by 4 bases, with 15 bases between them. This CDR3 region has 13 residues. The CDR3 region is CSVAEGQGYGYTF. The DNA of the CDR3 is TGCAGCGTCGCGGAGGGGCAGGGCTATGGCTACACCTTC.

This chain uses TRBV4-3 with TRBJ2-1; 8 bases are shared with TRBD2. V trimming: 1 base; J trimming: 6 bases; junction bases outside the gene matches: 11. CDR3 length: 17 residues. Germline V lookup: CDR1 LGHNA, CDR2 YSLEER. In DNA, the CDR3 is TGCGCCAGCAGCCAAGGGCTAGCGGGTATAACCAGCAATGAGCAGTTCTTC. Protein product: CASSQGLAGITSNEQFF.

The chain joins TRBV5-1 to TRBJ2-3, with D unclear. Looked up from germline, CDR1 is SGHRS and CDR2 is YFSETQ. Trimming pared 0 bases from V and 3 bases from J, leaving 8 bases between. The length of the CDR3 is 14 residues. The CDR3 coding sequence is TGCGCCAGCAGCTTGGCGACTGGAACAGATACGCAGTATTTT. It yields the protein CASSLATGTDTQYF.

This chain uses TRBV2 with TRBJ2-5; 15 bases map to TRBD2. Unmatched junction bases numbered 3, after V lost 3 bases and J lost 4 bases. The V gene's germline CDR1 is SNHLY and CDR2 FYNNEI. The CDR3 is 16 amino acids. The CDR3 protein is CASSEGTSGRRETQYF. The DNA for the CDR3 is TGTGCCAGCAGTGAGGGGACTAGCGGGAGGAGAGAGACCCAGTACTTC.

This clone was counted a single time. This chain joins TRBV30 and TRBJ2-3, with 9 bases aligning to TRBD2. CDR3 length equals 14 residues. From germline, CDR1 is GTSNPN and CDR2 SVGIG (reference sequence). With 0 bases clipped from V and 8 bases from J, the junction kept 6 bases outside the gene matches. CDR3 DNA sequence: TGTGCCTGGAGTGTAGAGCGGGGGGTAGGTACGCAGTATTTT. The encoded protein is CAWSVERGVGTQYF.

V gene TRBV7-9 combines with J gene TRBJ2-1; 8 positions agree with TRBD2. Losses at the gene ends were 2 bases for V and 5 bases for J; bases not matched to a gene: 5. CDR3 length equals 15 residues. Germline loops: CDR1 SEHNR, CDR2 FQNEAQ (reference sequence). The CDR3 loop reads CASSLSSGVNNEQFF. The CDR3, as DNA: TGTGCCAGCAGCTTAAGTAGCGGGGTAAACAATGAGCAGTTCTTC.

As concerns this clone: A junction boundary mismatches the germline segment, possibly from a read error. The V and J genes are TRBV6-1 and TRBJ1-2, with 8 bases aligning to TRBD1. The CDR3 is 16 amino acids. Germline lookup yields CDR1 MNHNS and CDR2 SASEGT. The CDR3 DNA reads as TGTGCCAGCAGTGAAATGGGGGGACAGGTTCACTATGGCTACCCCTTC. It codes for CASSEMGGQVHYGYPF.

The J gene is TRBJ1-2, the V gene TRBV28; unclear D gene. CDR1 MDHEN and CDR2 SYDVKM come from the germline V gene. CDR3 length: 12 amino acids. The V end lost 5 bases, the J end lost 8 bases, and 12 bases lay between the germline ends. CDR3 coding DNA: TGTGCCAGCAGTGCAACGCCTCGGGGCTACACCTTC. The encoded protein is CASSATPRGYTF.

V gene TRBV18 combines with J gene TRBJ2-5; 9 bases agree with TRBD2. This CDR3 is 23 amino acids long. The germline gives CDR1 KGHSH, CDR2 LQKENI. The trim removed 3 bases at V and 1 base at J, leaving 27 bases unmatched. CDR3 protein: CASSPITGIIAGDNRRIQETQYF. CDR3 bases: TGTGCCAGCTCACCGATAACGGGCATAATAGCGGGGGATAATAGAAGAATCCAAGAGACCCAGTACTTC.

The V call is TRBV5-1, the J call TRBJ2-5; 12 nucleotides align to TRBD1. CDR3 length: 16 residues. CDR1 and CDR2 from the germline V gene are SGHRS and YFSETQ. Losses at the gene ends were 4 bases for V and 5 bases for J; bases not matched to a gene: 9. The DNA of the CDR3 is TGCGCCAGCAGCCCGGGACAGGGGGCCGGTGGGGAGACCCAGTACTTC. Amino acids: CASSPGQGAGGETQYF. Drawing the rest from reference TRBV5-1 and TRBJ2-5, the complete variable domain is KAGVTQTPRYLIKTRGQQVTLSCSPISGHRSVSWYQQTPGQGLQFLFEYFSETQRNKGNFPGRFSGRQFSNSRSEMNVSTLELGDSALYLCASSPGQGAGGETQYFGPGTRLLVL.

The chain has TRBV7-3 and TRBJ2-3; the match to TRBD2 covers 12 bases. Trimming removed 5 bases from V and 0 bases from J; junction bases left unmatched: 3. This CDR3 contains 16 residues. Germline V lookup: CDR1 SGHTA, CDR2 FQGTGA. The CDR3 DNA sequence: TGTGCCAGCAGCCCGGGACTAGCGGGCAGCACAGATACGCAGTATTTT. Amino acids: CASSPGLAGSTDTQYF.

V is TRBV7-9 and J is TRBJ2-5; D is unresolved. Germline values: CDR1 SEHNR, CDR2 FQNEAQ (reference sequence). Trimming pared 6 bases from V and 4 bases from J, leaving 15 bases between. This CDR3 has 14 residues. CDR3 sequence (DNA): TGTGCCAGCAGTCAGCCGACTGGTGGAGAGACCCAGTACTTC. This translates into CASSQPTGGETQYF.

This chain links TRBV7-9 with TRBJ1-2, with 8 bases matching TRBD1. V lost 5 bases, J lost 5 bases, and 16 bases stayed unmatched. The CDR3 contains 17 residues. The germline V gene has CDR1 SEHNR and CDR2 FQNEAQ (reference sequence). The DNA for the CDR3 is TGTGCCAGCAGCCCGAGAGGGACAGGCACAGGGCCTTATGGCTACACCTTC. This gives the protein CASSPRGTGTGPYGYTF.

This chain connects TRBV10-1 to TRBJ1-2; possible D gene TRBD1, 6 bases. The V end lost 2 bases, the J end lost 7 bases, and 11 bases lay between the germline ends. CDR3 length: 13 amino acids. Germline lookup yields CDR1 WNHNN and CDR2 SYGVQD (reference sequence). CDR3 sequence (DNA): TGCGCCAGCAGTGAGAACAGGGCGGCTGGCTACACCTTC. Protein product: CASSENRAAGYTF.

V is TRBV13 and J is TRBJ2-3; tentatively, D is TRBD1 (5 bases). With 5 bases removed from V and 5 bases from J, the gap between germline ends came to 8 bases. The germline V gene has CDR1 PRHDT and CDR2 FYEKMQ (reference sequence). The CDR3 is 12 amino acids. CDR3 bases: TGTGCCAGCAGCCCAAGGGGAGATACGCAGTATTTT. As protein: CASSPRGDTQYF.

This clone turned up a few times. This chain uses TRBV29-1 with TRBJ2-6; D is undetermined. V was cut by 3 bases and J by 0 bases, with 15 bases left in between. Germline V gene sequence: CDR1 SQVTM, CDR2 ANQGSEA. This CDR3 has 17 amino acids. CDR3: CSVDVLGNSSGANVLTF. The CDR3 region has the DNA TGCAGCGTTGATGTGCTAGGAAACTCCTCTGGGGCCAACGTCCTGACTTTC.

V is TRBV5-1 and J is TRBJ1-5; 7 bases match TRBD1. V shed 0 bases and J 0 bases; nucleotides not matched to a gene: 3. From germline, CDR1 is SGHRS and CDR2 YFSETQ. This CDR3 spans 16 amino acids. The CDR3 sequence: CASSLGSGGSNQPQHF. The CDR3 DNA follows: TGCGCCAGCAGCTTGGGGTCAGGGGGTAGCAATCAGCCCCAGCATTTT.

The rearrangement links TRBV7-3 to TRBJ2-1; 10 positions match TRBD2. Germline V gives CDR1 SGHTA, CDR2 FQGTGA. V dropped 2 bases and J dropped 6; count of bases not matched to a gene: 4. The CDR3 consists of 15 residues. CDR3 nucleotide sequence: TGTGCCAGCAGCTTAGTAGCGGGGGGAATCAATGAGCAGTTCTTC. It encodes CASSLVAGGINEQFF.

This clone showed up just a few times. V gene TRBV7-9 combines with J gene TRBJ2-7, with 7 bases aligning to TRBD2. Germline V lookup: CDR1 SEHNR, CDR2 FQNEAQ (reference sequence). The J segment lost 3 bases and the V segment lost 7 bases, leaving 6 bases of the junction unmatched. The CDR3 is made up of 13 amino acids. The CDR3 is CASTPWEGYEQYF. The DNA for the CDR3 is TGTGCCAGCACCCCGTGGGAGGGCTACGAGCAGTACTTC.

In this sample, this clone turned up once. The chain is built from TRBV6-5 and TRBJ1-2; D gene ambiguous. Germline V CDR1 and CDR2: MNHEY, SVGAGI. Trimming took off 3 bases at V and 3 bases at J, with 8 bases between the two ends. CDR3 length equals 13 residues. The DNA for the CDR3 is TGTGCCAGCAGTTATAGTAATGACTATGGCTACACCTTC. It is translated as CASSYSNDYGYTF.

V is TRBV5-4 and J is TRBJ2-2; 10 nucleotides match TRBD2. Per germline, CDR1 SGHNT and CDR2 YYREEE (reference sequence). CDR3 size: 19 residues. V gave up 1 base and J gave up 4 bases; unmatched junction bases: 13. The CDR3 sequence is CASSLHPAAGGPGTGELFF. CDR3 DNA: TGTGCCAGCAGCTTGCATCCGGCAGCGGGAGGGCCGGGCACCGGGGAGCTGTTTTTT.